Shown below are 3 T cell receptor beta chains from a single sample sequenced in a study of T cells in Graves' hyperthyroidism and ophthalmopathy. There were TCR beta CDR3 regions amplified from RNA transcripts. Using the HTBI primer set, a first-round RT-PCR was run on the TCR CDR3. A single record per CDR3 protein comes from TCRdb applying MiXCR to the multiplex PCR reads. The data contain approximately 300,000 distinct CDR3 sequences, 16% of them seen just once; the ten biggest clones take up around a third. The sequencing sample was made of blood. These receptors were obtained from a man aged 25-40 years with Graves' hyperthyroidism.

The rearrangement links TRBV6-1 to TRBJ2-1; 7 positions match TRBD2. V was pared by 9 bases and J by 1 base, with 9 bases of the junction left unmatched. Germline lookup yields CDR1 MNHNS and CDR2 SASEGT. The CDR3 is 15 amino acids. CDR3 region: CASWATGGSYNEQFF. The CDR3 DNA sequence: TGTGCCAGTTGGGCTACGGGGGGTTCCTACAATGAGCAGTTCTTC.

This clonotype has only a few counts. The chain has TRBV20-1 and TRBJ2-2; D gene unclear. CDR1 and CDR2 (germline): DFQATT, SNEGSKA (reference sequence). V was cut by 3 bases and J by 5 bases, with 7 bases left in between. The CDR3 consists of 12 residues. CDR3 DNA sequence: TGCAGTGCTAGGGAAGGTACCGGGGAGCTGTTTTTT. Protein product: CSAREGTGELFF.

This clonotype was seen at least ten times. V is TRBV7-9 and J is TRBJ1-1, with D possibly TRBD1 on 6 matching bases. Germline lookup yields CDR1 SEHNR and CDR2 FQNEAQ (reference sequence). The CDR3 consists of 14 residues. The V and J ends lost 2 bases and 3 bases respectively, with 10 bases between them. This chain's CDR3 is CASSLPGVDTEAFF. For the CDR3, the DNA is TGTGCCAGCAGCTTACCAGGGGTGGACACTGAAGCTTTCTTT.